This T cell receptor (beta chain) was sequenced during a study of CD8 T cells in ankylosing spondylitis. CDR3 length: 16 amino acids. V lost 4 bases, J lost 2 bases, and 15 bases lay in between. Many counts were recorded for this clonotype. The TCR beta libraries were generated through quantitative 5'-RACE incorporating molecular barcodes. MiXCR was run by TCRdb on the 5' RACE reads, yielding one entry per CDR3 protein. The profile shows hundreds of thousands of distinct CDR3 sequences, 20% of them singletons. The sequencing input was blood, either unsorted or a sorted T cell fraction (not recorded which). The clonotype comes from a male donor with ankylosing spondylitis or in good health (not recorded which). The V call is TRBV12-3 or TRBV12-4, the J call TRBJ2-1; no definite D call. The CDR3 is CASSSSGRATYNEQFF. The CDR3 coding sequence is TGTGCCAGCAGTTCCTCCGGACGGGCTACCTACAATGAGCAGTTCTTC.